Below, one TCR beta chain is given with its context. What it recognizes is unknown. Purity exceeded 98% in all sorted populations. The sample originates from a study of beta chain features in type 1 diabetes. The germline V gene encodes CDR1 SGHRS and CDR2 YFSETQ. This CDR3 is 14 amino acids long. Germline trimming cut 4 bases from V and 7 bases from J; bases unmatched to any gene: 8. Study results and caveats: TCRB CDR3s from Type 1 diabetes patients were moderately but significantly shorter in all four CD4+ subsets. Naive, central memory and Treg TCRB repertoires seemed to resemble each other more closely in patients than they did in healthy donors.

The whole isolated RNA underwent reverse transcription, so sequencing captured expressed TCRB transcripts. About 3.57 million reads, on average, came from each naive, central memory and regulatory T cell sample. The table came from immunoSEQ multiplex PCR; TCRdb's copy has only in-frame clones and leaves some out. The sample includes some 300,000 clones, under 8.5% of them seen just once. Material: central memory CD4+ T cells from blood. The chain combines TRBV5-1 with TRBJ2-7; the match to TRBD1 covers 10 bases. The TCR was taken from a woman between 18 and 29 years old in good health. CDR3 region: CASSDRQGAREQYF. The CDR3 nucleotides read TGCGCCAGCAGCGATAGACAGGGGGCGAGGGAGCAGTACTTC.